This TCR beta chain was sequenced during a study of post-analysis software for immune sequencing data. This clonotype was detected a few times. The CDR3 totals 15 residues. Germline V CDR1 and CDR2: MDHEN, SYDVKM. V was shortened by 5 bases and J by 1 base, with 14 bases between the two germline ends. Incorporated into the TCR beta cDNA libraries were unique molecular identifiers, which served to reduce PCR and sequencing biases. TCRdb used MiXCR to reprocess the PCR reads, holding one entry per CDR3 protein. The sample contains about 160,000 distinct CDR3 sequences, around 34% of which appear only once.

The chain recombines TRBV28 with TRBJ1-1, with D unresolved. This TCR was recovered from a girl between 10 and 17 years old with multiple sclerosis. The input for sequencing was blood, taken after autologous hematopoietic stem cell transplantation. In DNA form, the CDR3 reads TGTGCCAGCAGTCTCGGACCCCTCGGGAACACTGAAGCTTTCTTT. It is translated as CASSLGPLGNTEAFF.